This T cell receptor beta chain was captured by sequencing in a study of cytomegalovirus exposure and HLA in healthy donors. Study observations and caveats: A list of about 160 TCR beta chains associated with cytomegalovirus was given. The majority of TCR sequences were rare, yet some public TCRs appeared in many donors. When analyzed later, a missense DCLRE1C variant was found to be linked to TCR beta V- and J-gene trimming.

It was with 60 Vbeta and 13 Jbeta primers that the PCR ran. Clones were read by immunoSEQ multiplex PCR, and TCRdb kept only the in-frame ones, dropping some. Among some 120,000 clones listed, approximately 78% were seen once. In its sample, this clone was seen a few times. Its antigen remains unknown. This CDR3 has 13 residues. Trimming removed 1 base from V and 2 bases from J, with 5 bases in between. Germline V gene lookup returns CDR1 SGHTA and CDR2 FQGNSA. The clonotype originates from a woman aged 35 to 49 in good health and CMV-seropositive. Sequences were obtained from PBMCs. The gene calls are TRBV7-2 and TRBJ2-5; unclear D gene. The CDR3 coding sequence is TGTGCCAGCAGCTTAGGAGTACAAGAGACCCAGTACTTC. Protein product: CASSLGVQETQYF.